Given below is one T cell receptor beta chain in context. The sample belongs to a study of CD4 T cells in relation to SARS-CoV-2 and coronaviruses. Sequenced by immunoSEQ multiplex PCR; TCRdb stores in-frame clones only, minus some. The profile shows tens of thousands of clones, approximately 90% of them singletons. Germline CDR1 is SGHTS and CDR2 is YDEGEE. This CDR3 comprises 13 residues. Between the trimmed V and J ends, which lost 5 bases and 4 bases, there was a span of 12 bases. What was sequenced was naive CD4+ T cells from PBMCs. Subset meaning: naive CD4+ T cells isolated by negative enrichment. The chain couples TRBV5-8 to TRBJ2-5; D unclear. The clonotype originates from an adult with COVID-19. The CDR3: CASRYIFAETQYF. CDR3 DNA sequence: TGTGCCAGCAGGTACATTTTCGCAGAGACCCAGTACTTC. Drawing the rest from reference TRBV5-8 and TRBJ2-5, the complete variable domain is EAGVTQSPTHLIKTRGQQATLRCSPISGHTSVYWYQQALGLGLQFLLWYDEGEERNRGNFPPRFSGRQFPNYSSELNVNALELEDSALYLCASRYIFAETQYFGPGTRLLVL.